This entry is about one TCR beta chain. What it binds is unknown. TCRdb's table, derived via immunoSEQ multiplex PCR, lists solely in-frame clones and lacks some. The table includes 900 to 1,300 clones, about 30% detected once. The source of the sample is a study of T cells in localized non-small cell lung cancer. Overall study findings and caveats: Within adjacent lung there appeared a median around 60 of the top 100 tumor clones.

This clonotype was obtained from a woman aged 35-75 years with stage I squamous cell lung carcinoma. The specimen comprised lung tumor tissue, sampled before any cancer treatment.

The chain's CDR3 is CASRVRDPNTGELFF. The CDR3, as DNA: TGTGCCAGCAGGGTGCGGGACCCGAACACCGGGGAGCTGTTTTTT. The V gene is TRBV6-8, the J gene TRBJ2-2; weak D call: TRBD2 (6 bases). Trimming cost V 6 bases and J 0 bases, with 11 bases left between them. CDR1 and CDR2 from the germline V gene are MNHGY and SAAAGT. The CDR3 is 15 residues long.